Listed here are 30 T cell receptor beta chains from one sample, sequenced in a study of cytomegalovirus exposure and HLA in healthy donors. Sequencing was performed with immunoSEQ multiplex PCR; in TCRdb, only in-frame clones are kept and a portion is missing. In the table there are 55,000 to 75,000 clones, around 96% of which are singletons. The sample comprised PBMCs. All receptors come from a woman aged 18-35 years in good health and CMV-seronegative.

This sequence joins TRBV18 and TRBJ2-1, with 14 bases that match TRBD2. This CDR3 spans 19 amino acids. Germline CDR1 KGHSH, CDR2 LQKENI. V shed 1 base and J 7 bases; nucleotides not matched to a gene: 12. Here the CDR3 reads CASSPLRLAGGGGRNEQFF. CDR3 sequence (DNA): TGTGCCAGCTCACCACTTCGACTAGCGGGAGGGGGGGGCCGGAATGAGCAGTTCTTC.

This chain uses TRBV2 with TRBJ2-1; TRBD1 might be the D (6 bases). The CDR3 sequence is 12 residues long. V gave up 8 bases and J gave up 8 bases, with 13 bases separating them. Germline assignment: CDR1 SNHLY and CDR2 FYNNEI. Written as DNA, the CDR3 is TGTGCCAGCCAAAACCAGGGGTATGAGCAGTTCTTC. Protein sequence: CASQNQGYEQFF.

The chain links TRBV7-2 to TRBJ2-3; D remains unclear. Germline CDR1 is SGHTA and CDR2 is FQGNSA. Between the trimmed V and J ends, which lost 5 bases and 10 bases, there was a span of 13 bases. The CDR3 has 12 residues. This CDR3 reads CASSPRVVSQYF. The CDR3 DNA follows: TGTGCCAGCAGCCCCCGGGTGGTTTCGCAGTATTTT.

The chain combines TRBV4-1 with TRBJ2-1; possibly TRBD2 for D (5 bases). Trimming shortened V by 1 base and J by 9 bases, and 13 bases separated the two germline ends. CDR3 size: 14 residues. Germline V gene data show CDR1 as MGHRA and CDR2 as YSYEKL. The CDR3 loop is CASSQGTPAGEQFF. The CDR3 DNA reads as TGCGCCAGCAGCCAAGGGACTCCGGCGGGTGAGCAGTTCTTC.

The rearrangement uses TRBV29-1 and TRBJ2-1; D is perhaps TRBD2 (6 bases). Trimming removed 4 bases at V and 5 bases at J, with 15 bases between. CDR3 size: 14 residues. Germline CDR1 reads SQVTM; CDR2 reads ANQGSEA. The DNA of the CDR3 is TGCAGCGTTGGGCCCCGGGAGAGGGACAATGAGCAGTTCTTC. Translating gives CSVGPRERDNEQFF.

This chain uses TRBV29-1 with TRBJ2-5; TRBD2 matches at 12 bases. There are 12 residues in the CDR3. Per germline, CDR1 SQVTM and CDR2 ANQGSEA. Losses at the gene ends were 6 bases for V and 5 bases for J; bases not matched to a gene: 1. CDR3 region: CSVLAGGETQYF. CDR3 DNA sequence: TGCAGCGTCCTAGCGGGAGGGGAGACCCAGTACTTC.

The V call is TRBV28, the J call TRBJ1-5; weak D call: TRBD1 (5 bases). The CDR3 sequence is 16 residues long. Germline V gene sequence: CDR1 MDHEN, CDR2 SYDVKM. Trimming took off 4 bases at V and 1 base at J, with 14 bases between the two ends. The CDR3 spells CASSSPLGGSNQPQHF. The CDR3 region has the DNA TGTGCCAGCAGTTCCCCCCTTGGGGGGAGCAATCAGCCCCAGCATTTT.

In its sample, this clone was seen once. The chain combines TRBV4-1 with TRBJ2-4, with D tentatively TRBD1 (5 bases). The germline gives CDR1 MGHRA, CDR2 YSYEKL. The CDR3 is made up of 15 amino acids. The germline V and J ends were trimmed by 1 base and 7 bases, with 14 bases remaining between them. The CDR3 sequence: CASSQGGSLRNIQYF. The CDR3 region has the DNA TGCGCCAGCAGCCAAGGGGGCAGCCTGCGCAACATTCAGTACTTC.

This clone was observed a few times. The J gene is TRBJ2-2, the V gene TRBV5-6, with D possibly TRBD1 on 6 matching bases. Looked up from germline, CDR1 is SGHDT and CDR2 is YYEEEE. The V gene lost 4 bases and the J gene lost 5 bases, with 18 bases spanning the gap. CDR3 size: 16 residues. CDR3 DNA: TGTGCCAGCAGCCCCCCGTGGGGAAGGGGGACCGGGGAGCTGTTTTTT. Translated, it gives CASSPPWGRGTGELFF.

CDR3 in DNA: TGTGCCAGCACCGACGGGGGGCGGGCGAACACCGGGGAGCTGTTTTTT. Translation: CASTDGGRANTGELFF. This chain uses TRBV28 with TRBJ2-2; tentatively, D is TRBD2 (7 bases). Germline loops: CDR1 MDHEN, CDR2 SYDVKM. The CDR3 has 16 residues. Trimming cost V 7 bases and J 0 bases, with 15 bases left between them. Variable domain in full (rest from reference TRBV28 and TRBJ2-2): DVKVTQSSRYLVKRTGEKVFLECVQDMDHENMFWYRQDPGLGLRLIYFSYDVKMKEKGDIPEGYSVSREKKERFSLILESASTNQTSMYLCASTDGGRANTGELFFGEGSRLTVL.

The chain carries TRBV19 and TRBJ1-1, with D possibly being TRBD1 (5 bases). The CDR3 extends over 13 amino acids. V dropped 6 bases and J dropped 1 base, with 9 bases sitting between them. Germline loops: CDR1 LNHDA, CDR2 SQIVND (reference sequence). In nucleotides, the CDR3 is TGTGCCAGTAGACGCCAGGGGAACACTGAAGCTTTCTTT. Its protein is CASRRQGNTEAFF.

The sample holds one count of this clone. This chain links TRBV7-9 with TRBJ1-2, with 8 positions matching TRBD1. Germline lookup yields CDR1 SEHNR and CDR2 FQNEAQ (reference sequence). This CDR3 comprises 13 residues. The V segment lost 5 bases and the J segment 6 bases; nucleotides outside the gene matches: 5. CDR3 DNA: TGTGCCAGCAGCCGGGACAGGCCCCATGGCTACACCTTC. Translating gives CASSRDRPHGYTF. The full variable domain, rest sourced from reference TRBV7-9 and TRBJ1-2, is DTGVSQNPRHKITKRGQNVTFRCDPISEHNRLYWYRQTLGQGPEFLTYFQNEAQLEKSRLLSDRFSAERPKGSFSTLEIQRTEQGDSAMYLCASSRDRPHGYTFGSGTRLTVV.

The V and J genes are TRBV19 and TRBJ2-1; TRBD2 agrees at 15 bases. J gave up 4 bases and V 5 bases, and 6 bases lay outside the gene matches. Germline-derived CDR1 and CDR2 are LNHDA and SQIVND (reference sequence). The CDR3 totals 17 residues. The CDR3 spells CASSRRGLAGGYNEQFF. CDR3 DNA sequence: TGTGCCAGTAGTCGACGGGGACTAGCGGGAGGTTACAATGAGCAGTTCTTC.

The rearrangement links TRBV18 to TRBJ2-5; 7 bases match TRBD2. Germline trimming cut 2 bases from V and 5 bases from J; bases unmatched to any gene: 5. Germline lookup yields CDR1 KGHSH and CDR2 LQKENI. The CDR3 runs to 14 residues. CDR3 protein: CASSPSVGGETQYF. As DNA, the CDR3 is TGTGCCAGCTCACCATCCGTGGGGGGGGAGACCCAGTACTTC.

CDR3 coding DNA: TGTGCCAGTAGTATAGCGCAGGGAAGCACAGATACGCAGTATTTT. Its translation is CASSIAQGSTDTQYF. The chain carries TRBV19 and TRBJ2-3; weak D call: TRBD1 (5 bases). Between the trimmed V and J ends, which lost 1 base and 0 bases, there was a span of 8 bases. The CDR3 length is 15 residues. The germline CDR1 and CDR2 sequences are LNHDA and SQIVND (reference sequence).

J is TRBJ2-7 and V is TRBV19, with D possibly TRBD1 on 5 matching bases. This CDR3 is built from 15 residues. The V and J ends lost 1 base and 4 bases respectively, with 14 bases between them. CDR1 is LNHDA and CDR2 is SQIVND in the germline V gene (reference sequence). The CDR3 region is CASSIANPRDYEQYF. In nucleotides, the CDR3 is TGTGCCAGTAGTATAGCCAACCCCAGGGATTACGAGCAGTACTTC. Drawing the rest from reference TRBV19 and TRBJ2-7, the complete variable domain is DGGITQSPKYLFRKEGQNVTLSCEQNLNHDAMYWYRQDPGQGLRLIYYSQIVNDFQKGDIAEGYSVSREKKESFPLTVTSAQKNPTAFYLCASSIANPRDYEQYFGPGTRLTVT.

The chain has TRBV9 and TRBJ2-3; 15 bases map to TRBD2. The ends lost 4 bases at V and 2 bases at J; junction bases unmatched: 5. The germline V gene has CDR1 SGDLS and CDR2 YYNGEE. The CDR3 is made up of 17 amino acids. The CDR3 DNA sequence: TGTGCCAGCAGCCCGGGACTAGCGGGGGGAGCCACAGATACGCAGTATTTT. Its translation: CASSPGLAGGATDTQYF.

The chain joins TRBV5-1 to TRBJ1-5, with D possibly TRBD1 on 6 matching bases. The V end was cut by 0 bases, the J end by 5 bases, with 12 bases between. CDR1 and CDR2 (germline): SGHRS, YFSETQ. The CDR3 covers 15 residues. CDR3 protein: CASSLGAGVDQPQHF. CDR3 in DNA: TGCGCCAGCAGCTTGGGTGCAGGGGTAGATCAGCCCCAGCATTTT. Together with reference TRBV5-1 and TRBJ1-5, the CDR3 gives the full variable domain: KAGVTQTPRYLIKTRGQQVTLSCSPISGHRSVSWYQQTPGQGLQFLFEYFSETQRNKGNFPGRFSGRQFSNSRSEMNVSTLELGDSALYLCASSLGAGVDQPQHFGDGTRLSIL.

The chain recombines TRBV6-5 with TRBJ1-5, with D unclear. The CDR3 totals 12 residues. Trimming shortened V by 6 bases and J by 4 bases, and 7 bases separated the two germline ends. Germline CDR1 reads MNHEY; CDR2 reads SVGAGI. This CDR3 is CASSPPNQPQHF. In nucleotides, the CDR3 is TGTGCCAGCAGCCCCCCAAATCAGCCCCAGCATTTT.

CDR3 sequence (DNA): TGTGCCAGCAAACTAGCGGGGGGGGGCGAGCAGTTCTTC. Translating it yields CASKLAGGGEQFF. J is TRBJ2-1 and V is TRBV27, with 13 nucleotides matching TRBD2. With 7 bases clipped from V and 10 bases from J, the junction kept 4 bases outside the gene matches. Germline V gives CDR1 MNHEY, CDR2 SMNVEV (reference sequence). This CDR3 contains 13 residues.

The J gene is TRBJ2-7, the V gene TRBV4-2, with 10 bases lining up with TRBD2. The CDR3 consists of 15 residues. J gave up 3 bases and V 4 bases, and 6 bases lay outside the gene matches. Germline lookup yields CDR1 LGHNA and CDR2 YNFKEQ. DNA for the CDR3: TGTGCCAGCAGCCCTGCTAGCGGGGGCGACTACGAGCAGTACTTC. As protein: CASSPASGGDYEQYF.

This sequence joins TRBV6-1 and TRBJ2-1, with D maybe TRBD2 (6 bases). The V gene's germline CDR1 is MNHNS and CDR2 SASEGT. The CDR3 is 13 amino acids. V was shortened by 6 bases and J by 5 bases, with 11 bases between the two germline ends. CDR3 protein: CASRPGGNNEQFF. Written as DNA, the CDR3 is TGTGCCAGCAGACCCGGGGGAAACAATGAGCAGTTCTTC.

The chain links TRBV6-5 to TRBJ1-3; 7 bases are a match to TRBD1. The J segment lost 3 bases and the V segment lost 6 bases, leaving 8 bases of the junction unmatched. The CDR3 is 15 residues long. Germline V gene data show CDR1 as MNHEY and CDR2 as SVGAGI. The CDR3 DNA is TGTGCCAGCAGCCCCGGGACAGTGGGTGGAAACACCATATATTTT. Its protein is CASSPGTVGGNTIYF.

The chain combines TRBV7-9 with TRBJ1-1; 7 positions agree with TRBD1. CDR1 and CDR2 from the germline V gene are SEHNR and FQNEAQ (reference sequence). The CDR3 contains 15 residues. After removal of 5 bases from V and 1 base from J, the junction contained 7 bases not matched to a gene. This CDR3 is CASSPQGGENTEAFF. CDR3 in DNA: TGTGCCAGCAGCCCGCAGGGGGGAGAGAACACTGAAGCTTTCTTT.

CDR3 region: CASSSGTSGGLKETQYF. The DNA of the CDR3 is TGTGCCAGCAGTTCCGGGACTAGCGGGGGGCTGAAAGAGACCCAGTACTTC. The gene calls are TRBV28 and TRBJ2-5; 15 nucleotides line up with TRBD2. The J segment lost 3 bases and the V segment lost 4 bases, leaving 6 bases of the junction unmatched. Germline V gene lookup returns CDR1 MDHEN and CDR2 SYDVKM. The CDR3 contains 17 residues.

This chain connects TRBV4-1 to TRBJ1-5; D uncertain. The germline gives CDR1 MGHRA, CDR2 YSYEKL. The CDR3 length is 14 residues. The V and J ends lost 1 base and 5 bases respectively, with 9 bases between them. This CDR3 reads CASSQVVGDQPQHF. The CDR3 nucleotides are TGCGCCAGCAGCCAAGTTGTCGGGGATCAGCCCCAGCATTTT.

This sequence joins TRBV4-2 and TRBJ2-7, with 11 bases lining up with TRBD2. J lost 5 bases, V lost 0 bases, and 3 bases had no gene match. The CDR3 extends over 15 amino acids. CDR1 and CDR2 from the germline V gene are LGHNA and YNFKEQ. The CDR3 nucleotides are TGTGCCAGCAGCCAAGAACTAGCGGGAGTTAACGAGCAGTACTTC. It codes for CASSQELAGVNEQYF.

J is TRBJ1-2 and V is TRBV6-1; D is undetermined. Germline V gives CDR1 MNHNS, CDR2 SASEGT. This CDR3 region has 12 residues. V shed 7 bases and J shed 8 bases, with 14 bases lying between them. The CDR3 region is CASTEGREGYTF. In DNA, the CDR3 is TGTGCCAGCACCGAGGGTAGAGAGGGCTACACCTTC.

This clone came up once. The V and J genes are TRBV5-6 and TRBJ1-2; perhaps TRBD1 as D (5 bases). The CDR3 contains 16 residues. In germline, CDR1 is SGHDT, CDR2 YYEEEE. V lost 2 bases to trimming and J lost 0 bases, with 14 bases between them. The CDR3 reads CASSLGPQAPNYGYTF. CDR3 sequence (DNA): TGTGCCAGCAGCTTAGGCCCACAGGCCCCTAACTATGGCTACACCTTC.

This chain joins TRBV9 and TRBJ1-3; D not resolved. The germline V gene encodes CDR1 SGDLS and CDR2 YYNGEE. Between the trimmed V and J ends, which lost 0 bases and 0 bases, there was a span of 4 bases. The CDR3 is made up of 14 amino acids. The CDR3 region has the DNA TGTGCCAGCAGCGTAGCCCTCTCTGGAAACACCATATATTTT. This translates into CASSVALSGNTIYF.